These 9 T cell receptor beta chains share one sample of origin, sequenced in a study of neoadjuvant anti-PD-1 for oral cavity cancer. Generated by immunoSEQ multiplex PCR, the TCRdb table keeps only in-frame clones and is missing some. Of approximately 67,000 clones in the sample, about 83% are singletons; the top ten hold about 3.4%. The specimen was PBMCs, collected before nivolumab (anti-PD-1) treatment. Receptor source: a person aged 40 to 85 with oral cavity squamous cell carcinoma.

This chain connects TRBV9 to TRBJ2-7, with D possibly TRBD2 on 5 matching bases. This CDR3 has 17 amino acids. Germline V gene lookup returns CDR1 SGDLS and CDR2 YYNGEE. V gave up 0 bases and J gave up 0 bases, with 16 bases separating them. Here the CDR3 reads CASSVALLTGSSYEQYF. CDR3 bases: TGTGCCAGCAGCGTAGCCCTTTTGACGGGAAGCTCCTACGAGCAGTACTTC.

This rearrangement joins TRBV10-1 to TRBJ2-3; 8 positions agree with TRBD2. The trim removed 4 bases at V and 3 bases at J, leaving 3 bases unmatched. Germline V gene data show CDR1 as WNHNN and CDR2 as SYGVQD (reference sequence). CDR3 size: 14 residues. DNA of the CDR3: TGCGCCAGCAGTGTAGGGACTAGGACAGATACGCAGTATTTT. Translation gives CASSVGTRTDTQYF.

This clone has just one count. The chain employs TRBV5-6 and TRBJ2-1; no clear D gene. This CDR3 region has 12 residues. V was shortened by 3 bases and J by 9 bases, with 10 bases between the two germline ends. Germline V gene data show CDR1 as SGHDT and CDR2 as YYEEEE. The CDR3 DNA reads as TGTGCCAGCAGCTGGGTAGGCCTTGAGCAGTTCTTC. Encoded protein: CASSWVGLEQFF.

V is TRBV6-1 and J is TRBJ1-2; perhaps TRBD1 as D (5 bases). Trimming cost V 2 bases and J 2 bases, with 12 bases left between them. The germline gives CDR1 MNHNS, CDR2 SASEGT. This CDR3 has 15 amino acids. The CDR3 DNA reads as TGTGCCAGCAGTGAAATAGGGGTGGGGAACTATGGCTACACCTTC. Translated: CASSEIGVGNYGYTF.

The sample holds one count of this clone. The chain recombines TRBV7-3 with TRBJ1-2; 12 nucleotides align to TRBD1. The CDR3 extends over 16 amino acids. Germline trimming cut 3 bases from V and 5 bases from J; bases unmatched to any gene: 7. The germline CDR1 and CDR2 sequences are SGHTA and FQGTGA. CDR3 DNA sequence: TGTGCCAGCAGCTTCAGTCCGGGACAGGGGGCGTATGGCTACACCTTC. This codes for CASSFSPGQGAYGYTF.

J is TRBJ1-1 and V is TRBV30; 7 bases match TRBD1. The V segment lost 5 bases and the J segment 1 base; nucleotides outside the gene matches: 4. Germline assignment: CDR1 GTSNPN and CDR2 SVGIG (reference sequence). CDR3 length equals 13 residues. The CDR3 sequence: CAWQTGENTEAFF. The CDR3 DNA follows: TGTGCCTGGCAAACAGGGGAGAACACTGAAGCTTTCTTT.

This sequence joins TRBV6-6 and TRBJ1-4; D remains unclear. CDR3 length: 15 residues. The V gene's germline CDR1 is MNHNY and CDR2 SVGAGI (reference sequence). V was clipped by 0 bases and J by 1 base, with 6 bases between them. The DNA of the CDR3 is TGTGCCAGCAGTTACTCTCAAAGAACTAATGAAAAACTGTTTTTT. It specifies CASSYSQRTNEKLFF.

This chain links TRBV6-1 with TRBJ1-2; D is ambiguous. CDR1 is MNHNS and CDR2 is SASEGT in the germline V gene. This CDR3 is built from 15 residues. The V end lost 2 bases, the J end lost 4 bases, and 14 bases lay between the germline ends. DNA of the CDR3: TGTGCCAGCAGTGAATGGAAAGGCGCAAGCTATGGCTACACCTTC. It specifies CASSEWKGASYGYTF.

The gene calls are TRBV11-2 and TRBJ1-1; no clear D gene. The CDR3 is 18 amino acids. Trimming left V 4 bases short and J 1 base short, with 22 bases between. The germline V gene has CDR1 SGHAT and CDR2 FQNNGV. CDR3 amino acids: CASSSQFAGATKNTEAFF. The CDR3 DNA sequence: TGTGCCAGCAGCTCCCAATTTGCAGGCGCTACGAAGAACACTGAAGCTTTCTTT.